The TCR beta chain described here comes from a study of CD8+ T cells in alopecia areata (dated by TCRdb to the late 2010s). Concerning the study at large: The treated patients, all with moderate-to-severe alopecia areata, were enrolled in an open-label pilot trial of oral tofacitinib given at 5 to 10 mg twice daily. TCRbeta CDR3 regions were amplified by immunoSEQ multiplex PCR using 35 Vbeta forward and 13 Jbeta reverse primers. Patients stayed on tofacitinib for 6 to 18 months and then had 6 months of follow-up off drug so that delayed response and recurrence could be assessed. The RNA source kit depended on sample type: the PAXgene miRNA kit for fixed scalp, the miRNeasy kit for PBMCs, and the RNeasy kit for mouse skin. Human TCRbeta sequencing covered scalp tissue and sorted CD4+ and CD8+ peripheral blood T cells from patchy and totalis/universalis alopecia areata patients and healthy controls. Tofacitinib-treated patients had biopsies at baseline and at 4 and 24 weeks of treatment, with a later scalp biopsy in several patients. In both human patients and the C3H/HeJ mouse model, the study applied high-throughput TCRbeta sequencing to look at T cell clonal expansion in alopecia areata. The SALT score, which quantifies the percentage of affected scalp surface area, was used to measure disease severity in treated patients. Scalp clonality was compared across normal scalp (n=4), patchy alopecia areata scalp (n=8), and alopecia totalis/universalis scalp (n=8). The paper as a whole reports these results and caveats: The treated cohort was small, with a single nonresponder, so links between baseline CD8+ expansion and response need larger studies. Scalp TCR repertoire analysis is complicated because resident alphabeta T cells in normal human skin are also sequenced, whereas mouse skin is dominated by gammadelta T cells. With tofacitinib, both scalp clonality and the number of expanded CD8+ clones among the top 100 scalp clones went down significantly. Compared with normal scalp, lesional scalp, particularly in alopecia totalis/universalis, had higher clonality and more expanded CD8+ clones, which suggests antigenic drive. Shared TCR sequences between patients were less evident than in mice, which may be partly attributable to HLA diversity in the patient population. During tofacitinib treatment, many expanded lesional clones remained in scalp and blood, and this persistence may partly explain relapse after treatment is stopped.

Sample time point, as interpreted from the label and publication: less than 30 weeks on oral tofacitinib. In light of the paper, this sample's treatment or condition label describes: oral pan-JAK inhibitor, 5-10 mg twice daily. Lesional scalp punch biopsies and peripheral blood were obtained from alopecia areata patients. After PBMCs were isolated by density centrifugation and stained for CD3, CD4 and CD8, a FACSAria was used to sort CD4+ and CD8+ T cells. The protocol used for the library was the immunoSEQ multiplex PCR assay. RNA was extracted from all samples and reverse transcribed into cDNA as template for TCR sequencing. SuperScript III was used to make first-strand cDNA, primed with a 2:1 mix of oligo-dT and random hexamers. A synthetic immune receptor repertoire was used to gauge amplification bias, and whatever bias remained was removed computationally. Processing in the source paper ran as follows. Raw reads were preprocessed for error removal, and CDR3 was defined according to IMGT conventions as running from the conserved cysteine to phenylalanine. To get clonality, Shannon entropy was normalized by log2 of the number of productive unique TCRs and the result was subtracted from 1. Whether scalp clones were CD4 or CD8 was inferred by matching scalp TCRbeta sequences against CD4 and CD8 repertoires sorted from blood. The table was pulled from immuneACCESS by TCRdb, which kept in-frame rearrangements only. Such tables lose some clones; where checked, under half of the loss comes from unresolved V genes, and the rest has no known cause. The V and J calls and the clone size are those of that table, but D and trimming were determined from the DNA. In all, the sample holds roughly 110,000 clones, and roughly 84% of those were seen once. The ten largest clones represent roughly 25% of the sample.

The CDR1 and CDR2 encoded by the germline V gene are SNHLY and FYNNEI. Cut back by 3 bases and 5 bases, the V and J ends lie 10 bases apart. The CDR3 goes from the cysteine to the phenylalanine over 13 residues. Of all the DNA, just the CDR3 is kept, 39 bases in frame from base 1. A note on this clone: The specificity of this receptor is unknown. No base quality values were provided; no much bigger clone lies one nucleotide off.

The sample in question was CD8+ T cells sorted from blood, obtained at week 24, from a patient treated with tofacitinib. Rearrangement joined TRBV2 to TRBJ2-5; there is no confident call for the D gene. The receptor was derived from a human donor with alopecia areata. The CDR3 protein is CASSDRVLETQYF. Here is the DNA: TGTGCCAGCAGTGATCGAGTGCTCGAGACCCAGTACTTC.